The clone carrying this T cell receptor (beta chain) has just a few counts. These data originate in a study of response to subunit inactivated influenza vaccine. Germline values: CDR1 SGDLS, CDR2 YYNGEE. The V gene lost 4 bases and the J gene lost 8 bases, with 22 bases spanning the gap. The CDR3 extends over 16 amino acids. TCRdb reprocessed the RT-PCR reads with MiXCR, giving one entry per CDR3 protein. The sample records just under 550,000 distinct CDR3 sequences, roughly 23% being singletons. The same specimen was also included in a second study, on T cells expressing NK-cell markers. This second report adds: Scientists made TCR beta cDNA using 5'RACE template switching with UMIs.

The receptor was isolated from a man aged 50-60 years who received an inactivated influenza vaccine. This material consisted of CD4+ T cells sorted from PBMCs, taken roughly 12 days after vaccination. The J gene is TRBJ2-1, the V gene TRBV9; possible D gene TRBD2, 7 bases. The CDR3 nucleotides are TGTGCCAGCAGCCCCCAAACGGGAACAGGGAGGGATGAGCAGTTCTTC. Protein sequence: CASSPQTGTGRDEQFF.